This TCR beta chain was recorded in a study of OX40 agonist ivuxolimab in advanced cancers. Notes on the research overall: Ivuxolimab was an agonistic, fully human IgG2 monoclonal antibody directed against OX40 (CD134), a costimulatory receptor. Intravenous ivuxolimab was administered to patients every 2 weeks at six dose levels: 0.01, 0.1, 0.3, 1.5, 3 and 10 mg/kg. Of the roughly 50 dose-escalation patients, hepatocellular carcinoma was present in some 19, melanoma in around 15, renal cell carcinoma in 9 and head and neck cancer in 9. A male proportion of roughly 85% and a mean age of 60 years, ranging from roughly 23 to 90, were recorded for the dose-escalation cohort. Prior anti-PD-1, anti-PD-L1 or anti-CTLA-4 therapy was permitted, and 35% to 40% of dose-escalation patients had received checkpoint inhibitors. Partial responses occurred in three dose-escalation patients: two with cutaneous melanoma and one with hepatocellular carcinoma. Peripheral TCRbeta sequencing aimed to test whether ivuxolimab altered TCR sequence diversity and caused clonal T-cell expansion. The paper covers the monotherapy dose-escalation part of the phase I ivuxolimab trial, which included N ≈ 50 patients.

This clone appeared a single time. Its antigen is not yet known. There are no base qualities to consult, and no much larger clone falls within one base. Genomic DNA was isolated from the sorted cells so that the TCRbeta CDR3 region could be sequenced. The immunoSEQ Assay was used for sequencing of TCRbeta CDR3 regions. Not all clones reach the TCRdb copy of this immuneACCESS table, which keeps in-frame sequences only. Checked studies attribute under half of the gap to unresolved V genes and leave the rest unexplained. This sample has about 63,000 clones in its table, and 80% to 90% of those were observed once. In total, the top ten clones hold roughly a tenth of the sample. The paper as a whole reports these results and caveats: In the 0.1-3.0 mg/kg groups, partial responders were among the patients with the lowest normalized peripheral clonal expansion, particularly in CD8+ T cells. Low levels of normalized T-cell clonal expansion were also seen in some patients who did not respond. Which antigens the clonally expanded peripheral T cells were specific for was not determined. After ivuxolimab, CD8+ T cells had more expanded clones than CD4+ T cells on average. At doses from 0.1 to 3.0 mg/kg, clonal expansion was seen in both CD4+ and CD8+ blood T cells between baseline and week 6.

Patients with a history of autoimmune disease or receiving systemic immunosuppression were excluded from the trial. Peripheral blood for TCR sequencing was drawn from every dose cohort at baseline, at cycle 4 day 1 and at cycle 7 day 1. Samples were obtained from an open-label, multicenter, first-in-human phase I dose-escalation trial of ivuxolimab. Adults with locally advanced or metastatic melanoma, renal cell carcinoma, hepatocellular carcinoma or head and neck squamous cell carcinoma were enrolled in the trial. Before TCR sequencing, CD4+ T cells and CD8+ T cells from peripheral blood were sorted into separate populations. Germline trimming amounts to 1 base on V and 2 bases on J, with 4 as the count of junction bases outside the gene matches. The CDR3 runs 16 residues from the cysteine to the phenylalanine. Solely the CDR3 DNA is kept, with 48 bases framed from the first base. The germline V gene (reference sequence) sets CDR1 to SEHNR and CDR2 to FQNEAQ.

The sequencing here drew on CD4+ or CD8+ T cells sorted from blood, taken in a trial of the OX40 agonist ivuxolimab. The TCR sequence derives from an adult with an advanced solid tumor such as melanoma, head and neck, liver or kidney cancer. The receptor chain draws on TRBV7-9 and TRBJ2-7; 11 middle bases align to TRBD1. The sequenced DNA: TGTGCCAGCAGCTTAGTCCGGACAGGGGGCACCTACGAGCAGTACTTC. Translation gives CASSLVRTGGTYEQYF.